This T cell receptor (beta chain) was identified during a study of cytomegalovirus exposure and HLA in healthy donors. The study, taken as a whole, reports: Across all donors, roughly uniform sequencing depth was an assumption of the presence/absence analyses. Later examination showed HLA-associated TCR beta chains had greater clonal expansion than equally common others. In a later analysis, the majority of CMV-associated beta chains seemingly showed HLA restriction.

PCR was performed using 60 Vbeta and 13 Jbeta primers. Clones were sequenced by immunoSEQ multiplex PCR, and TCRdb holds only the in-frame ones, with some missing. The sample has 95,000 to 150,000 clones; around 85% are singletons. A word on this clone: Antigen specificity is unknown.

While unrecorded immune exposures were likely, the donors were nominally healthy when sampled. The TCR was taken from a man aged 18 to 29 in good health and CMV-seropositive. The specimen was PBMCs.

The CDR3 sequence is CASSFRTSGRVLNNEQFF. The CDR3 coding sequence is TGTGCCAGCAGCTTTAGGACTAGCGGGAGGGTCCTCAACAATGAGCAGTTCTTC. The gene calls are TRBV7-9 and TRBJ2-1, with 15 bases identical to TRBD2. V trimming: 3 bases; J trimming: 5 bases; junction bases outside the gene matches: 8. The CDR3 loop spans 18 amino acids. Germline V CDR1 and CDR2: SEHNR, FQNEAQ (reference sequence).